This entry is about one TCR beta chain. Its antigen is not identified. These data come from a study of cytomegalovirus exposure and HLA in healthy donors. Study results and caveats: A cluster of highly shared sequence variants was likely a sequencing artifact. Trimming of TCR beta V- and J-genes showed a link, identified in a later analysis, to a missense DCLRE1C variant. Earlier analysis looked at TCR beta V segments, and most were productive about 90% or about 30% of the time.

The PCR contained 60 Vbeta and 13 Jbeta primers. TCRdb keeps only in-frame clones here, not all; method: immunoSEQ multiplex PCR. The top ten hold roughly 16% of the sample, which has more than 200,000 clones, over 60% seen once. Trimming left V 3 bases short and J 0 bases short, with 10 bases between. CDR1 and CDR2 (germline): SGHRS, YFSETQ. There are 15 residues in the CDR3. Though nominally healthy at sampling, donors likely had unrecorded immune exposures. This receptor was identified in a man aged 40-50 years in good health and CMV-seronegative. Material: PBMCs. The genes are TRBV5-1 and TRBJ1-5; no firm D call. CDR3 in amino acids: CASSSEGDSNQPQHF. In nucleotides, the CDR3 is TGCGCCAGCAGCTCGGAGGGCGATAGCAATCAGCCCCAGCATTTT.